The clone carrying this TCR beta chain has a single count. Enrolled through a virtual design, the participants were between roughly 18 and 90 years of age and came from under 25 US areas. Clinical history as reported by participants underpinned cohort assignment. The data originate from a study of blood T cell repertoires in COVID-19. Study-level background: All recovered Cohort 3 donors got two negative PCRs, got clearance, or saw symptom resolution.

Study processing details: Amplification from reference gene primers served as the basis for estimated nucleated cell counts. Clones were sequenced by immunoSEQ multiplex PCR, and TCRdb holds only the in-frame ones, with some missing. The DNA gave D and trimming, while V, J and clone size come from that table. This sample carries about 170,000 clones, 79% of them seen once, and the ten largest clones take around 17%. The CDR3 spans 13 residues. J gave up 8 bases and V 2 bases, and 0 bases lay outside the gene matches. CDR1 and CDR2 from the germline V gene are MGHDK and SYGVNS. The receptor was derived from a woman aged 70 to 79 in a cohort exposed to, infected with or recovered from COVID-19 (not recorded which). Sequences were obtained from PBMCs or T cells enriched from blood (not recorded which). The chain employs TRBV25-1 and TRBJ1-4; TRBD1 agrees at 9 bases. CDR3 region: CASSETGGEKLFF. The DNA of the CDR3 is TGTGCCAGCAGTGAAACAGGGGGCGAAAAACTGTTTTTT.